The 17 T cell receptor beta chains listed next were all sequenced from one sample in a study of blood T cells in healthy people across ages. A second PCR, run for 7 to 11 cycles, used a sample-barcoded 5' primer plus a J-beta primer mix. TCRdb analysed the 5' RACE reads with MiXCR anew, one entry per CDR3 protein. The repertoire has 1.6 million or so distinct CDR3 sequences, around 36% of them found once; the top ten carry 10% to 12%. Specimen: blood. These receptors were obtained from a woman between 25 and 40 years old in good health.

This rearrangement joins TRBV7-2 to TRBJ2-1; weak D call: TRBD1 (5 bases). In germline, CDR1 is SGHTA, CDR2 FQGNSA. V lost 0 bases to trimming and J lost 9 bases, with 21 bases between them. The CDR3 extends over 17 amino acids. CDR3 region: CASSLAVWASTQGEQFF. The CDR3 nucleotides are TGTGCCAGCAGCTTAGCGGTCTGGGCTTCGACGCAGGGTGAGCAGTTCTTC. Supplemented by reference TRBV7-2 and TRBJ2-1, the full variable domain reads GAGVSQSPSNKVTEKGKDVELRCDPISGHTALYWYRQSLGQGLEFLIYFQGNSAPDKSGLPSDRFSAERTGGSVSTLTIQRTQQEDSAVYLCASSLAVWASTQGEQFFGPGTRLTVL.

The chain joins TRBV24-1 to TRBJ2-1; 9 bases are shared with TRBD2. The length of the CDR3 is 13 residues. The germline gives CDR1 KGHDR, CDR2 SFDVKD. V lost 3 bases to trimming and J lost 9 bases; unmatched junction nucleotides: 2. This chain's CDR3 is CATSDLAGFEQFF. CDR3 nucleotides: TGTGCCACCAGTGATCTAGCGGGGTTTGAGCAGTTCTTC.

The V call is TRBV12-3 or TRBV12-4, the J call TRBJ2-2; 8 bases are shared with TRBD2. This CDR3 is built from 14 residues. With V trimmed by 7 bases and J by 7 bases, 8 bases remained unmatched. As DNA, the CDR3 is TGTGCCAGCAAAATCGGGGGGGCCAACGGGGAGCTGTTTTTT. This encodes CASKIGGANGELFF.

This clonotype was found a few times. J is TRBJ1-4 and V is TRBV7-2, with D possibly matching TRBD1 (6 bases). V dropped 5 bases and J dropped 4 bases, with 17 bases sitting between them. The CDR3 sequence is 16 residues long. Per germline, CDR1 SGHTA and CDR2 FQGNSA. The CDR3 here is CASSRAPTGFNEKLFF. CDR3 in DNA: TGTGCCAGCAGCCGAGCCCCAACAGGGTTTAATGAAAAACTGTTTTTT.

This clonotype has only a few counts. The chain uses TRBV2 and TRBJ2-5; a possible D gene is TRBD1 (5 bases). This CDR3 is 13 amino acids long. In germline, CDR1 is SNHLY, CDR2 FYNNEI. V was pared by 3 bases and J by 5 bases, with 10 bases between. The CDR3 loop reads CASSEAGLETQYF. The DNA of the CDR3 is TGTGCCAGCAGTGAGGCAGGGTTGGAGACCCAGTACTTC.

This clonotype was observed at least ten times. The rearrangement uses TRBV20-1 and TRBJ2-5; perhaps TRBD2 as D (6 bases). Germline CDR1 DFQATT, CDR2 SNEGSKA (reference sequence). The CDR3 extends over 13 amino acids. Trimming cost V 6 bases and J 2 bases, with 13 bases left between them. The CDR3 sequence: CSALAAPQETQYF. The CDR3 DNA reads TGCAGTGCCTTAGCGGCACCTCAAGAGACCCAGTACTTC.

This clonotype has only a few counts. The chain uses TRBV20-1 and TRBJ2-5, with a possible D match to TRBD1 (5 bases). The end of the DNA is better explained by TRBJ2-7, so the J call may be wrong. The CDR3 runs 15 residues. In germline, CDR1 is DFQATT, CDR2 SNEGSKA (reference sequence). The CDR3 is CSARDLTERRDEQYF. As DNA, the CDR3 is TGCAGTGCTAGAGATCTGACAGAAAGAAGGGACGAGCAGTACTTC.

The table lists this clonotype with a few counts. This chain joins TRBV20-1 and TRBJ1-5; D not resolved. Germline lookup yields CDR1 DFQATT and CDR2 SNEGSKA (reference sequence). The CDR3 extends over 12 amino acids. V lost 3 bases and J lost 3, with 6 bases in between. The CDR3 DNA is TGCAGTGCTAGTCACACCAATCAGCCCCAGCATTTT. This sequence encodes CSASHTNQPQHF.

This clonotype was counted only a few times. The CDR3 is CASSPGGFRETQYF. In DNA form, the CDR3 reads TGTGCCAGCAGCCCGGGTGGCTTCAGGGAGACCCAGTACTTC. The J gene is TRBJ2-5, the V gene TRBV7-6; D is unresolved. Looked up from germline, CDR1 is SGHVS and CDR2 is FNYEAQ. The ends were cut back, 5 bases at V and 5 bases at J, with 15 bases in the middle. The CDR3 is 14 amino acids.

The rearrangement links TRBV7-6 to TRBJ2-7; 7 bases are a match to TRBD1. V was pared by 4 bases and J by 6 bases, with 9 bases of the junction left unmatched. The CDR3 sequence is 14 residues long. Germline V lookup: CDR1 SGHVS, CDR2 FNYEAQ. Here the CDR3 reads CASSSTGFRGEQYF. The CDR3 DNA reads TGTGCCAGCAGCTCGACAGGGTTTCGTGGCGAGCAGTACTTC. Full variable domain (outside the CDR3, taken from reference TRBV7-6 and TRBJ2-7): GAGVSQSPRYKVTKRGQDVALRCDPISGHVSLYWYRQALGQGPEFLTYFNYEAQQDKSGLPNDRFSAERPEGSISTLTIQRTEQRDSAMYRCASSSTGFRGEQYFGPGTRLTVT.

This chain uses TRBV2 with TRBJ2-3, with a tentative D call TRBD2 (5 bases). CDR3 size: 14 residues. Deletions cut 5 bases from V and 4 bases from J, with 13 bases between. CDR1 and CDR2 from the germline V gene are SNHLY and FYNNEI. CDR3 nucleotides: TGTGCCAGCAGTAGCGCGAGCGGCCCAGATACGCAGTATTTT. This translates into CASSSASGPDTQYF.

V and J are TRBV6-5 and TRBJ1-4; D may be TRBD1 (6 bases). Germline CDR1 is MNHEY and CDR2 is SVGAGI. V was pared by 5 bases and J by 7 bases, with 11 bases between. The CDR3 is made up of 13 amino acids. This chain's CDR3 is CASSPGVSEKLFF. Here the CDR3 DNA reads TGTGCCAGCAGTCCAGGGGTTAGTGAAAAACTGTTTTTT.

This clonotype has a single count. A clone one base away is much larger, so this may be a read error. The V call is TRBV7-9, the J call TRBJ1-2; perhaps TRBD1 as D (5 bases). Germline CDR1 is SEHNR and CDR2 is FQNEAQ (reference sequence). Trimming took 2 bases from V and 8 from J, leaving 12 bases between them. The CDR3 is 13 amino acids. The CDR3 protein is CASSLPGCGGYTF. In nucleotides, the CDR3 is TGTGCCAGCAGCTTACCAGGGTGTGGAGGCTACACCTTC.

In its sample, this clonotype was seen a few times. The gene calls are TRBV9 and TRBJ2-6; TRBD1 matches at 7 bases. Germline trimming cut 0 bases from V and 0 bases from J; bases unmatched to any gene: 12. In germline, CDR1 is SGDLS, CDR2 YYNGEE. This CDR3 region has 20 residues. CDR3 in DNA: TGTGCCAGCAGCGTAGGAGGGGGCAGGTCAGGGGTCTCTGGGGCCAACGTCCTGACTTTC. Translated, it gives CASSVGGGRSGVSGANVLTF.

This clonotype was recorded only once. This chain connects TRBV7-9 to TRBJ1-4; D is perhaps TRBD1 (5 bases). Trimming took 6 bases from V and 0 from J, leaving 17 bases between them. This CDR3 comprises 17 residues. The germline gives CDR1 SEHNR, CDR2 FQNEAQ (reference sequence). CDR3: CASRPGRDFATNEKLFF. The CDR3 DNA reads TGTGCCAGCAGACCAGGCAGGGACTTCGCAACTAATGAAAAACTGTTTTTT.

The chain carries TRBV27 and TRBJ2-3, with D perhaps assigned TRBD1 or TRBD2 (5 bases each). CDR1 and CDR2 from the germline V gene are MNHEY and SMNVEV (reference sequence). V was clipped by 7 bases and J by 2 bases, with 22 bases between them. The CDR3 is 17 residues long. The CDR3 DNA reads as TGTGCCAGCACCCCCTCAGAGGGAGACAGAACCACAGATACGCAGTATTTT. This sequence encodes CASTPSEGDRTTDTQYF.

This clonotype has only a few counts. V usage is TRBV3-1 and J usage is TRBJ2-4, with 8 bases that match TRBD2. The J call may be faulty, since TRBJ2-7 better matches the DNA end. Germline values: CDR1 LGHDT, CDR2 YNNKEL (reference sequence). There are 15 residues in the CDR3. CDR3 region: CASSPTGTSPHEQYF. As DNA, the CDR3 is TGTGCCAGCAGCCCAACCGGGACTAGTCCCCACGAGCAGTACTTC.